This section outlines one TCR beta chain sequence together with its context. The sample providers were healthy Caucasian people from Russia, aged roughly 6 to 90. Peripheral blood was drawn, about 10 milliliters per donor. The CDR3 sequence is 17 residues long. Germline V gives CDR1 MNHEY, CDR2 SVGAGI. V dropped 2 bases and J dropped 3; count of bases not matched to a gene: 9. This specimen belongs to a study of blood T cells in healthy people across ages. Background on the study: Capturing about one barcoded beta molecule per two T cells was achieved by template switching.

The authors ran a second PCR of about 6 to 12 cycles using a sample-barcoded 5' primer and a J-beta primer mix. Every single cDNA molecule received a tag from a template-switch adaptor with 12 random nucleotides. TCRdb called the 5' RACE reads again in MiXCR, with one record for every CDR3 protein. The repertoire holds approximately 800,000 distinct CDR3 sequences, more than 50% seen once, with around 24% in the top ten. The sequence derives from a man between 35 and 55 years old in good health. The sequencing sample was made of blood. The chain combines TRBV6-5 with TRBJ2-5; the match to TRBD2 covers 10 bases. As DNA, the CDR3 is TGTGCCAGCAGTTACGCTAGCGGGGGCCTCCGGAAAGAGACCCAGTACTTC. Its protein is CASSYASGGLRKETQYF.